This is a list of T cell receptor beta chains from one sample in a study of vaccination effects on CD4 cells after COVID-19. For these TCRs, the target antigens are not known. Assay: immunoSEQ multiplex PCR; the TCRdb copy retains only in-frame clones and omits some. The sample contains more than 20,000 clones, approximately 70% of which appear only once. This specimen consisted of CD4+ T cells from PBMCs cultured with SARS-CoV-2 spike peptides, obtained before COVID-19 vaccination. These receptors originate from a human donor who had a prior SARS-CoV-2 infection. Both conserved end residues are part of each CDR3. The D gene is left open where the match is weak. Clone size is shown for a subset of rows, as once, few, many or a class of expanded clone.

clone_size: -
j_call: TRBJ1-4
d_call: -
v_call: TRBV5-4
cdr3_aa: CASSSPREKLFF
cdr3_nt: TGTGCCAGCAGCTCGCCCCGGGAAAAACTGTTTTTT

clone_size: -
j_call: TRBJ2-7
d_call: TRBD2
v_call: TRBV28
cdr3_aa: CASSASSPSGSWYEQYF
cdr3_nt: TGTGCCAGCAGTGCCAGCTCCCCTAGCGGGAGTTGGTACGAGCAGTACTTC

clone_size: -
j_call: TRBJ2-5
d_call: -
v_call: TRBV6-5
cdr3_aa: CASSSGFGKETQYF
cdr3_nt: TGTGCCAGCAGTTCAGGCTTTGGGAAGGAGACCCAGTACTTC

clone_size: -
j_call: TRBJ1-2
d_call: -
v_call: TRBV18
cdr3_aa: CASSPGFGPIYGYTF
cdr3_nt: TGTGCCAGCTCACCTGGATTCGGCCCCATATATGGCTACACCTTC

clone_size: -
j_call: TRBJ2-5
d_call: TRBD1
v_call: TRBV5-8
cdr3_aa: CASSLVPQGVETQYF
cdr3_nt: TGTGCCAGCAGCTTGGTACCACAGGGGGTGGAGACCCAGTACTTC

clone_size: -
j_call: TRBJ1-1
d_call: -
v_call: TRBV5-1
cdr3_aa: CASSLPGSNTEAFF
cdr3_nt: TGCGCCAGCAGCCTTCCGGGATCGAACACTGAAGCTTTCTTT

clone_size: -
j_call: TRBJ2-1
d_call: -
v_call: TRBV18
cdr3_aa: CASSQGGNNEQFF
cdr3_nt: TGTGCCAGCTCACAGGGTGGGAACAATGAGCAGTTCTTC

clone_size: -
j_call: TRBJ2-5
d_call: -
v_call: TRBV7-2
cdr3_aa: CASSVQETQYF
cdr3_nt: TGTGCCAGCAGCGTACAGGAGACCCAGTACTTC

clone_size: -
j_call: TRBJ2-7
d_call: -
v_call: TRBV6-5
cdr3_aa: CASSYSVLGSYEQYF
cdr3_nt: TGTGCCAGCAGTTACTCGGTGCTCGGGTCCTACGAGCAGTACTTC

clone_size: -
j_call: TRBJ2-3
d_call: -
v_call: TRBV21-1
cdr3_aa: CASSRRTGERVTDTQYF
cdr3_nt: TGTGCCAGCAGCAGACGGACAGGGGAACGAGTAACAGATACGCAGTATTTT

clone_size: -
j_call: TRBJ2-7
d_call: TRBD2
v_call: TRBV19
cdr3_aa: CASSFGGGAYEQYF
cdr3_nt: TGTGCCAGTAGCTTTGGGGGGGGAGCCTACGAGCAGTACTTC

clone_size: -
j_call: TRBJ2-5
d_call: -
v_call: TRBV24-1
cdr3_aa: CATSGGARETQYF
cdr3_nt: TGTGCCACCAGTGGGGGGGCGCGGGAGACCCAGTACTTC

clone_size: -
j_call: TRBJ2-3
d_call: TRBD2
v_call: TRBV6-4
cdr3_aa: CASSSGLAGSDTQYF
cdr3_nt: TGTGCCAGCAGCTCCGGACTAGCGGGAAGTGATACGCAGTATTTT

clone_size: -
j_call: TRBJ2-2
d_call: -
v_call: TRBV2
cdr3_aa: CASQGTGELFF
cdr3_nt: TGTGCCAGCCAGGGCACCGGGGAGCTGTTTTTT

clone_size: few
j_call: TRBJ2-3
d_call: TRBD2
v_call: TRBV25-1
cdr3_aa: CASSELGAGGADTQYF
cdr3_nt: TGTGCCAGCAGTGAATTAGGAGCGGGAGGGGCAGATACGCAGTATTTT

clone_size: -
j_call: TRBJ1-3
d_call: -
v_call: TRBV7-9
cdr3_aa: CASSLGQVSGNTIYF
cdr3_nt: TGTGCCAGCAGCTTAGGCCAGGTCTCTGGAAACACCATATATTTT

clone_size: once
j_call: TRBJ2-3
d_call: -
v_call: TRBV5-6
cdr3_aa: CASSWGPGNTDTQYF
cdr3_nt: TGTGCCAGCAGCTGGGGTCCAGGGAACACAGATACGCAGTATTTT

clone_size: -
j_call: TRBJ2-1
d_call: -
v_call: TRBV19
cdr3_aa: CASSKGLSGGNEQFF
cdr3_nt: TGTGCCAGTAGTAAAGGTCTATCGGGTGGCAATGAGCAGTTCTTC

clone_size: few
j_call: TRBJ2-7
d_call: -
v_call: TRBV2
cdr3_aa: CASNDAGKAYEQYF
cdr3_nt: TGTGCCAGCAACGACGCCGGGAAAGCCTACGAGCAGTACTTC

clone_size: few
j_call: TRBJ2-2
d_call: TRBD2
v_call: TRBV5-3
cdr3_aa: CARSLPTSGRYTGELFF
cdr3_nt: TGTGCCAGAAGCTTGCCTACTAGCGGGAGATACACCGGGGAGCTGTTTTTT